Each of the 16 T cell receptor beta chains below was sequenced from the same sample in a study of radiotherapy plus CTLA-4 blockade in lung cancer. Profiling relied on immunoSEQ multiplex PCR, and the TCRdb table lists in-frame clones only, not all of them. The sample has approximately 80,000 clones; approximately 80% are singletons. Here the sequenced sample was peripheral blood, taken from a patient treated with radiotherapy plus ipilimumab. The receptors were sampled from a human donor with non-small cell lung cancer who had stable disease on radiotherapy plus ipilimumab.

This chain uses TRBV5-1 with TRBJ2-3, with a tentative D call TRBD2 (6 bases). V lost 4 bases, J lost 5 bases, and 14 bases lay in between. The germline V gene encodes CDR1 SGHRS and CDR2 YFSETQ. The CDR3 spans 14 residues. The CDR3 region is CASSLTLARDTQYF. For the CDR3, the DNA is TGCGCCAGCAGCCTGACCCTAGCGCGAGATACGCAGTATTTT. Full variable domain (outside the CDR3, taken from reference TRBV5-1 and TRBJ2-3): KAGVTQTPRYLIKTRGQQVTLSCSPISGHRSVSWYQQTPGQGLQFLFEYFSETQRNKGNFPGRFSGRQFSNSRSEMNVSTLELGDSALYLCASSLTLARDTQYFGPGTRLTVL.

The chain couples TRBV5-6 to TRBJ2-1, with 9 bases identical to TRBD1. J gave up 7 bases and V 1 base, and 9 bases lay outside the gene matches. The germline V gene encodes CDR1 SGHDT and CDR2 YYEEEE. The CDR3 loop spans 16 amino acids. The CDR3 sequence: CASSLRDRVLGNEQFF. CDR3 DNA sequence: TGTGCCAGCAGCTTGCGGGACAGGGTTTTAGGTAATGAGCAGTTCTTC.

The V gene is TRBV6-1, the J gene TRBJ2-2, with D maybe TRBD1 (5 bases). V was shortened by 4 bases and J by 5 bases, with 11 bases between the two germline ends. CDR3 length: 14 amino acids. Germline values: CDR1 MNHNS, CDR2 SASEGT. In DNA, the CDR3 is TGTGCCAGCAGTGGGGGCGGCCTAACCGGGGAGCTGTTTTTT. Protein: CASSGGGLTGELFF.

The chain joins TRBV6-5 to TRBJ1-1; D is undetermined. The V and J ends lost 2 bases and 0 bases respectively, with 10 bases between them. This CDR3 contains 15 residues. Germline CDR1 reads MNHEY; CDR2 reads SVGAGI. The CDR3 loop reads CASSYPGRLNTEAFF. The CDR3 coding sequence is TGTGCCAGCAGTTACCCCGGACGGCTGAACACTGAAGCTTTCTTT.

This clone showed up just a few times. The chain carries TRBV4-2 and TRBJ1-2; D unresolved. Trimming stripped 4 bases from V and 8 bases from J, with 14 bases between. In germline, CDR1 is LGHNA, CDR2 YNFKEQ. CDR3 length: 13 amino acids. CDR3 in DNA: TGTGCCAGCAGCCCCGCAACCTCGGGAGGCTACACCTTC. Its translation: CASSPATSGGYTF.

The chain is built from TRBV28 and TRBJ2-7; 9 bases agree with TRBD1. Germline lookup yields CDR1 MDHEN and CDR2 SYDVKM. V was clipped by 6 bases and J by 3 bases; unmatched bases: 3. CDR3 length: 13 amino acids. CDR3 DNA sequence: TGTGCCAGCAGACCGGGACAGGGCTACGAGCAGTACTTC. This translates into CASRPGQGYEQYF.

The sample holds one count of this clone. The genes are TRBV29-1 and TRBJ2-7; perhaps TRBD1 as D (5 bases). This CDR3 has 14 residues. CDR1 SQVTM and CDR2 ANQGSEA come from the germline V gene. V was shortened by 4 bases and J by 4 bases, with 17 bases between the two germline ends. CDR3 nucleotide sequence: TGCAGCGTTGGCTGGGGCGGTACGACTTACGAGCAGTACTTC. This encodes CSVGWGGTTYEQYF.

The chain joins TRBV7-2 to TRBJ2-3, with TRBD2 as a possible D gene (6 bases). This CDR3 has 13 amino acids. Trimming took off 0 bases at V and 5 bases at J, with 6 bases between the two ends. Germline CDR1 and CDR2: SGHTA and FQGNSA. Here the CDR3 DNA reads TGTGCCAGCAGCTTAGCGCGGGAAGATACGCAGTATTTT. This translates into CASSLAREDTQYF.

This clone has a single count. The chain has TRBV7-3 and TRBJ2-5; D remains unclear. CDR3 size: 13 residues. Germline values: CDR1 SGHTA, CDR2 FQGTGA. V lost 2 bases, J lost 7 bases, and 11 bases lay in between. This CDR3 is CASSLELFGTQYF. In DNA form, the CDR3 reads TGTGCCAGCAGCTTAGAACTTTTTGGGACCCAGTACTTC.

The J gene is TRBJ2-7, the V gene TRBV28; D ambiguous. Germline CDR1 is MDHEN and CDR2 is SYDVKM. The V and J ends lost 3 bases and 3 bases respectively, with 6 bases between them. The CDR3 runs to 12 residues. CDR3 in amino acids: CASSFVNYEQYF. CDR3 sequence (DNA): TGTGCCAGCAGTTTCGTTAACTACGAGCAGTACTTC.

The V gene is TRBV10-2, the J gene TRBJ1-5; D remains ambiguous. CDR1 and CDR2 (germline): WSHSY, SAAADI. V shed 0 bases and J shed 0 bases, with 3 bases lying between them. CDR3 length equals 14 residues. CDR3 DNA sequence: TGCGCCAGCAGTGAGTCGGTTAGCAATCAGCCCCAGCATTTT. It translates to CASSESVSNQPQHF.

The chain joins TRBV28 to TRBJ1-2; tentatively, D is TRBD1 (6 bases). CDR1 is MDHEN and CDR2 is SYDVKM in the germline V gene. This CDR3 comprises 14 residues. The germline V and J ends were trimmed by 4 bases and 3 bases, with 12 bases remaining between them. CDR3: CASSSPGQDYGYTF. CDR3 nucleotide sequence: TGTGCCAGCAGTTCTCCGGGACAAGACTATGGCTACACCTTC.

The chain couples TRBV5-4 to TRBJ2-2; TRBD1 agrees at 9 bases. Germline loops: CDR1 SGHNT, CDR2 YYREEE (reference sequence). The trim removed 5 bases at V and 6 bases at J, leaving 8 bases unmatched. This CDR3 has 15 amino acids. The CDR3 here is CASSLLGQGAGELFF. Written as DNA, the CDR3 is TGTGCCAGCAGTTTACTGGGACAGGGCGCCGGGGAGCTGTTTTTT.

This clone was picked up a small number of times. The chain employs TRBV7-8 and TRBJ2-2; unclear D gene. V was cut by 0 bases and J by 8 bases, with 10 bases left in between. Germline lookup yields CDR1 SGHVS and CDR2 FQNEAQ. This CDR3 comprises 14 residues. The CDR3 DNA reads TGTGCCAGCAGCTTAGCATACTTGTTGGGGGAGCTGTTTTTT. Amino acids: CASSLAYLLGELFF.

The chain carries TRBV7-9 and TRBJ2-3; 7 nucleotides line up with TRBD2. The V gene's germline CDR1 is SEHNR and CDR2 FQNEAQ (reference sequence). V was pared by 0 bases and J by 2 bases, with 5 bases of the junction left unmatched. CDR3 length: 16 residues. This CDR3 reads CASSLAGGGNTDTQYF. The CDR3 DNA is TGTGCCAGCAGCTTAGCGGGGGGAGGGAACACAGATACGCAGTATTTT.

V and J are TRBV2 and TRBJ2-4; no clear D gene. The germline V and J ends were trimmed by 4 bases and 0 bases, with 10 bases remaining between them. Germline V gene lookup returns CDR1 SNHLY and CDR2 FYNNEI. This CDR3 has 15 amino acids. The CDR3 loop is CASSGQSLAKNIQYF. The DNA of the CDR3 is TGTGCCAGCAGTGGGCAGTCATTAGCCAAAAACATTCAGTACTTC.